The TCR beta chain described here comes from a study of shared clonotypes between healthy human individuals. Study details: Every donor yielded three CD4 naive, three CD4 memory, two CD8 naive and one CD8 memory plate. Regarding the study as a whole: Clonotypes that were shared across a handful of donors made up approximately 5.1% of naive CD4 clonotypes.

CD4+ cells were split into CD45RA+ naive and CD45RA-negative memory subsets. The CDR3 length is 15 residues. Trimming stripped 6 bases from V and 2 bases from J, with 17 bases between. The germline V gene has CDR1 SGHAT and CDR2 FQNNGV. Assay: immunoSEQ multiplex PCR; the TCRdb copy retains only in-frame clones and omits some. The sample carries approximately 530,000 clones, about 96% recorded once. As regards this clone: Its antigen is as yet unknown.

This clonotype originated in a woman aged 30 to 39 in good health. Sequencing was performed on naive CD4+ T cells sorted from blood. As to subset: CD45RA+ positively selected. The chain combines TRBV11-2 with TRBJ2-7; D not certain. In nucleotides, the CDR3 is TGTGCCAGCAGGCCCATGGTTGGCAGACCCTACGAGCAGTACTTC. Translation: CASRPMVGRPYEQYF.